This T cell receptor (beta chain) is drawn from a study of a mutant IDH1 vaccine in newly diagnosed glioma. Turning to the study itself: Scheduled for weeks 1, 3, 5, 7, 11, 15, 19 and 23, eight vaccinations were given to patients. Study-level points and caveats: In roughly 93% of patients, immune responses induced by the vaccine occurred. Pseudoprogression seemingly bore no relation to changes in top peripheral T cell clonotypes.

The repertoire was sequenced with immunoSEQ multiplex PCR; TCRdb's copy has only in-frame clones and lacks some. The repertoire includes over 45,000 clones, under 90% of them detected once, and roughly 6.2% sits in the top ten. About this clone itself: As yet, its antigen is unknown.

The time point is: week 23, last vaccination. The content of each vaccine dose was 300 ug of mutant IDH1 20-mer peptide, and topical imiquimod accompanied it. The length of the CDR3 is 16 residues. Trimming took 1 base from V and 3 from J; bases not matched to a gene: 6. CDR1 is SGHDN and CDR2 is FVKESK in the germline V gene. The rearrangement joins TRBV14 to TRBJ2-5, with 9 nucleotides matching TRBD2. The specimen comprised PBMCs, sampled from a glioma patient whose treatment included an IDH1 peptide vaccine. The clonotype originates from a man in his forties with glioma. The DNA of the CDR3 is TGTGCCAGCAGCCAAGCTGAGCGGGGGGCAAAAGAGACCCAGTACTTC. It codes for CASSQAERGAKETQYF.